This T cell receptor (beta chain) was identified in a study of cytomegalovirus exposure and HLA in healthy donors. Study-level points and caveats: Later, an analysis found that common viral pathogens appeared to be linked with several of the most significant clusters. In a later analysis, HLA-associated beta chains showed higher expansion and lower generation probabilities than comparable chains.

This CDR3 is built from 15 residues. The V gene end was trimmed by 2 bases and the J gene end by 9 bases; junction bases not matched to a gene: 8. Of note for this clone: Its antigen is not known.

13 Jbeta primers and 60 Vbeta primers were used for the PCR. Using immunoSEQ multiplex PCR, the repertoire was profiled, and TCRdb retains in-frame clones only, with some absent. The sample holds about 190,000 clones, less than 90% seen once. This sequence joins TRBV23-1 and TRBJ2-4; 9 bases agree with TRBD1. TRBV23-1 is assigned to the ORF class and has an uncertain function. Sequencing input: PBMCs. This TCR came from a boy younger than 18 in good health and CMV-seronegative. As DNA, the CDR3 is TGCGCCAGCAGTCAAACTCTTGGACAGGGGAGCATTCAGTACTTC. Its translation is CASSQTLGQGSIQYF.